This T cell receptor (beta chain) was sequenced during a study of early stage breast cancer tumors. Study findings and constraints: Commonly generated sequences made up most enriched TCRB sequences shared between patients. Compared with adjacent normal breast, tumors showed about 2.5-fold denser, more clonal T cells.

The CDR3 consists of 15 residues. CDR1 SEHNR and CDR2 FQNEAQ come from the germline V gene (reference sequence). The V end lost 4 bases, the J end lost 10 bases, and 17 bases lay between the germline ends. Measured with immunoSEQ multiplex PCR; TCRdb has only the in-frame clones, and not every one. The sample holds 25,000 to 35,000 clones, more than 65% seen once. This clone was recorded a few times. Its target is not known. The TCR originated in a young adult with breast cancer. The gene calls are TRBV7-9 and TRBJ1-6; the D gene is possibly TRBD1 (6 bases). The specimen was breast tumor tissue. The CDR3 nucleotides read TGTGCCAGCAGCTCATTGGGGGGCGCTGGGTCACCCCTCCACTTT. Amino acids: CASSSLGGAGSPLHF.